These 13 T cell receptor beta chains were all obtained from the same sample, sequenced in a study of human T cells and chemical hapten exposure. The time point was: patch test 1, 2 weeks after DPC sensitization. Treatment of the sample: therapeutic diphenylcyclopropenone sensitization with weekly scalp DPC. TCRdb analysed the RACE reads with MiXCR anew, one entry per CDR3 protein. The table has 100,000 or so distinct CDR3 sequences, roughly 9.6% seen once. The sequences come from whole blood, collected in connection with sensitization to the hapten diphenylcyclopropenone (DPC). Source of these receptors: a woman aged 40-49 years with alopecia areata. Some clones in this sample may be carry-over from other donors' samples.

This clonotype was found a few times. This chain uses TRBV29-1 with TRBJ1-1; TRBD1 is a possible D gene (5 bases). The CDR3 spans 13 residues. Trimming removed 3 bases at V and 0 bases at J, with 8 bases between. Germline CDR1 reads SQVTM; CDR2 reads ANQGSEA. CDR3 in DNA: TGCAGCGTTGATGGGGCCATGAACACTGAAGCTTTCTTT. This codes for CSVDGAMNTEAFF.

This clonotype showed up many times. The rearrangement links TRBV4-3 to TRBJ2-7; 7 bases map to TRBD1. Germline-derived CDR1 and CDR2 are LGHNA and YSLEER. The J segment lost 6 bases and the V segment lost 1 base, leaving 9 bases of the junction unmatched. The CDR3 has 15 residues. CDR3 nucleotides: TGCGCCAGCAGCCAAGGTCTCGACAGGGATGGCGAGCAGTACTTC. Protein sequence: CASSQGLDRDGEQYF.

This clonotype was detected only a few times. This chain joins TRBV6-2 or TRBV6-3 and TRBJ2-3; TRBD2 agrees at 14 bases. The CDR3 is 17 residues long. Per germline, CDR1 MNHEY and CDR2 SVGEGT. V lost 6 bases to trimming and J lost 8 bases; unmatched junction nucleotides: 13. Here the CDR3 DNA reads TGTGCCAGCAGCTCCCATCGAGGGACTAGCGGGAGAGGTACGCAGTATTTT. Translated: CASSSHRGTSGRGTQYF.

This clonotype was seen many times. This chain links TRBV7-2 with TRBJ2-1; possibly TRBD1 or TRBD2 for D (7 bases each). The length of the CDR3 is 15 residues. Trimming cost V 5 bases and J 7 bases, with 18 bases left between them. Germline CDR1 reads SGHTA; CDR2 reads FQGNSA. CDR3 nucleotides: TGTGCCAGCAGCACACGACTAGCAGGGGGAAATGAGCAGTTCTTC. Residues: CASSTRLAGGNEQFF. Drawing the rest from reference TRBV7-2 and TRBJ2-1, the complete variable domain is GAGVSQSPSNKVTEKGKDVELRCDPISGHTALYWYRQSLGQGLEFLIYFQGNSAPDKSGLPSDRFSAERTGGSVSTLTIQRTQQEDSAVYLCASSTRLAGGNEQFFGPGTRLTVL.

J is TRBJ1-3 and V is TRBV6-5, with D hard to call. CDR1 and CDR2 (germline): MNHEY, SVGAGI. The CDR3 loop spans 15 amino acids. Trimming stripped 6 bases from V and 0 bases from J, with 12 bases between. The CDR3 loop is CASSLTITSGNTIYF. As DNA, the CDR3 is TGTGCCAGCAGCCTTACTATCACCTCTGGAAACACCATATATTTT.

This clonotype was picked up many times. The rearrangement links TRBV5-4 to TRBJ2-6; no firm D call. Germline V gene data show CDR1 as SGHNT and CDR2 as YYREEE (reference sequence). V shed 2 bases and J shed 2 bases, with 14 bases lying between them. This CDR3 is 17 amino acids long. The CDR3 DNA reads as TGTGCCAGCAGCTTCGCGCAGGCCCTCCCTGGGGCCAACGTCCTGACTTTC. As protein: CASSFAQALPGANVLTF.

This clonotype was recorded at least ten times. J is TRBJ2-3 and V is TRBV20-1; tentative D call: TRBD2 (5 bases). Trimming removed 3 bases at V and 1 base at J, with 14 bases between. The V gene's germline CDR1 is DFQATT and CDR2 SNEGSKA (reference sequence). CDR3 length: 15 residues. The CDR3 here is CSASLRGAGTDTQYF. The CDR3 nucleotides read TGCAGTGCTAGCCTCCGAGGAGCGGGCACAGATACGCAGTATTTT.

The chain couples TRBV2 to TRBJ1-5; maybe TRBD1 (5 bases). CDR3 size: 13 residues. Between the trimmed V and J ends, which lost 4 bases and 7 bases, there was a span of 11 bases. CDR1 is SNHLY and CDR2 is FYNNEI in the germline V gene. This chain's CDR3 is CASSGGWGQPQHF. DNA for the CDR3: TGTGCCAGCAGTGGGGGCTGGGGGCAGCCCCAGCATTTT.

The CDR3 sequence is CASSPDKPLSYEQYF. The CDR3 DNA follows: TGTGCCAGCAGCCCTGACAAACCTCTCTCCTACGAGCAGTACTTC. The genes are TRBV7-9 and TRBJ2-7; D remains ambiguous. The CDR3 is 15 residues long. Trimming removed 5 bases from V and 0 bases from J, with 14 bases in between. Looked up from germline, CDR1 is SEHNR and CDR2 is FQNEAQ (reference sequence).

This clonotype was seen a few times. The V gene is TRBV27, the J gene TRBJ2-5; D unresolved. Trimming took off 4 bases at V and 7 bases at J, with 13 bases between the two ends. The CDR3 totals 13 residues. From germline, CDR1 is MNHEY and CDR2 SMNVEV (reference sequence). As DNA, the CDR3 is TGTGCCAGCAGTTCCCACTTAACTGGGACCCAGTACTTC. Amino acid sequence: CASSSHLTGTQYF.

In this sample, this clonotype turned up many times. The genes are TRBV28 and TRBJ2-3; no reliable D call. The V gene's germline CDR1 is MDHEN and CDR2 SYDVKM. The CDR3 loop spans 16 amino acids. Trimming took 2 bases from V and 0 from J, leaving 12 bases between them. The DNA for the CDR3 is TGTGCCAGCAGTTTAACCGGAGTTCGGAGCACAGATACGCAGTATTTT. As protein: CASSLTGVRSTDTQYF.

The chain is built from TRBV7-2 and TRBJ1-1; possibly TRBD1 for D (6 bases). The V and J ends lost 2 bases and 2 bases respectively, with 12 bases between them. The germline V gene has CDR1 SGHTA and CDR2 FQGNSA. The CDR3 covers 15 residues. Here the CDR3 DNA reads TGTGCCAGCAGCTTATCCTGGACAGCTAACACTGAAGCTTTCTTT. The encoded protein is CASSLSWTANTEAFF.

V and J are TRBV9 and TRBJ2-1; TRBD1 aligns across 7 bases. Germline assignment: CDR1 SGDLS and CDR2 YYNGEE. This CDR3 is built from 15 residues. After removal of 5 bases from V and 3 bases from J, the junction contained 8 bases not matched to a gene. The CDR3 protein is CASSPRDSFYNEQFF. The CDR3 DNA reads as TGTGCCAGCAGTCCCCGGGACAGTTTCTACAATGAGCAGTTCTTC.